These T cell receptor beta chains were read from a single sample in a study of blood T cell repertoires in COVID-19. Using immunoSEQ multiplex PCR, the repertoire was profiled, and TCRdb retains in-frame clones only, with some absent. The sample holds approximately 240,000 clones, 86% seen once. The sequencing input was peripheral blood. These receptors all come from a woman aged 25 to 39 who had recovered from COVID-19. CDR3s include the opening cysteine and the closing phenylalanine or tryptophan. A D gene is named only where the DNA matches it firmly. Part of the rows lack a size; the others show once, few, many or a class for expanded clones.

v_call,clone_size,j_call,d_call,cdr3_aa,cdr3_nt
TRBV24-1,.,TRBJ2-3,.,CATSDGTGHLDTDTQYF,TGTGCCACCAGTGATGGAACGGGACACCTCGACACAGATACGCAGTATTTT
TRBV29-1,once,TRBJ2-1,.,CSVDPRRQNNEQFF,TGCAGCGTGGATCCCCGCCGACAGAACAATGAGCAGTTCTTC
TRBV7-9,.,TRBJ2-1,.,CASSAGEREFF,TGTGCCAGCAGCGCCGGGGAAAGGGAGTTCTTC
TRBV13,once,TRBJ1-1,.,CASSADSSTEAFF,TGTGCCAGCAGCGCGGACAGTAGCACTGAAGCTTTCTTT
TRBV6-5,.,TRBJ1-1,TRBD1,CASTPDRVLTEAFF,TGTGCCAGCACTCCCGACAGGGTCTTAACTGAAGCTTTCTTT
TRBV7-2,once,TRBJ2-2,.,CASSLWGLNGELFF,TGTGCCAGCAGCTTATGGGGGCTTAACGGGGAGCTGTTTTTT
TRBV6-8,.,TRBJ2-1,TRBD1,CASSPPGQGIRNEQFF,TGTGCCAGCAGTCCACCGGGACAGGGGATTCGGAATGAGCAGTTCTTC
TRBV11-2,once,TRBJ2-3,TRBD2,CASSMGLAGRGTDTQYF,TGTGCCAGCAGTATGGGACTAGCGGGGCGGGGCACAGATACGCAGTATTTT
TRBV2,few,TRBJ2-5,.,CASSGGPYQETQYF,TGTGCCAGCAGTGGGGGGCCGTACCAAGAGACCCAGTACTTC
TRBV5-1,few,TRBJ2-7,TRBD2,CASSLGSGGSYEQYF,TGCGCCAGCAGCTTGGGCTCGGGGGGATCCTACGAGCAGTACTTC
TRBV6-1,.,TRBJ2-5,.,CASSDLGVGETQYF,TGTGCCAGCAGTGATTTGGGAGTGGGTGAGACCCAGTACTTC
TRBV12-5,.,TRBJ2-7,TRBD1,CASGPDRGLYYEQYF,TGTGCTAGTGGACCGGATAGGGGGCTATACTACGAGCAGTACTTC
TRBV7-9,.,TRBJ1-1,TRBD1,CASSSGQVHTEAFF,TGTGCCAGCAGCTCCGGACAGGTTCACACTGAAGCTTTCTTT
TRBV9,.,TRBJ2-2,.,CASSVNWGGATGELFF,TGTGCCAGCAGCGTAAATTGGGGCGGGGCCACCGGGGAGCTGTTTTTT
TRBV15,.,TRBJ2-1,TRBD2,CATRVAGEANEQFF,TGTGCCACCAGAGTGGCGGGGGAGGCCAATGAGCAGTTCTTC
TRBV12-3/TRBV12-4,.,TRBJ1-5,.,CASSLRENQPQHF,TGTGCCAGCAGCCTCCGGGAAAATCAGCCCCAGCATTTT
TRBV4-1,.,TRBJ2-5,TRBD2,CASSQVAGGRETQYF,TGCGCCAGCAGCCAAGTAGCGGGGGGGAGGGAGACCCAGTACTTC
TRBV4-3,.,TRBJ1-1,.,CASSQSQGKINTEAFF,TGCGCCAGCAGCCAATCCCAGGGGAAAATTAACACTGAAGCTTTCTTT
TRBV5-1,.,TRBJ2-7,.,CASSPDSSYEQYF,TGCGCCAGCAGCCCCGACAGTTCCTACGAGCAGTACTTC
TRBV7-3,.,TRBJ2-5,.,CASSLGPQETQYF,TGTGCCAGCAGCTTAGGTCCGCAGGAGACCCAGTACTTC